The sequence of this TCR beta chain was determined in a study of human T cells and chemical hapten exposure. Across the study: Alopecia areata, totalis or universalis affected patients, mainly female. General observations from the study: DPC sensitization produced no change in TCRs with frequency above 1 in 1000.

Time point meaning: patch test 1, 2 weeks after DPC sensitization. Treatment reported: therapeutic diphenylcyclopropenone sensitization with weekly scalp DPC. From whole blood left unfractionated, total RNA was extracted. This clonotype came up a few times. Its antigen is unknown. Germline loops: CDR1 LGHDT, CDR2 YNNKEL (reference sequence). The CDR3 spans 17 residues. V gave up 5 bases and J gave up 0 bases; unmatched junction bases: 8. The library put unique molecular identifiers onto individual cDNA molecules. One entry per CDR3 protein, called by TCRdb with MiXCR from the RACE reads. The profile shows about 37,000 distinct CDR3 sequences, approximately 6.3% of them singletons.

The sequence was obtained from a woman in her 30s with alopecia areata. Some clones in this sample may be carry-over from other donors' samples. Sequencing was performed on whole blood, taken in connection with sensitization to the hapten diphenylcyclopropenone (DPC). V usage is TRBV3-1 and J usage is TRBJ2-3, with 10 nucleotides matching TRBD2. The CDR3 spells CASSFTSSGGSTDTQYF. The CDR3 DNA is TGTGCCAGCAGCTTTACATCTAGCGGGGGTAGCACAGATACGCAGTATTTT.